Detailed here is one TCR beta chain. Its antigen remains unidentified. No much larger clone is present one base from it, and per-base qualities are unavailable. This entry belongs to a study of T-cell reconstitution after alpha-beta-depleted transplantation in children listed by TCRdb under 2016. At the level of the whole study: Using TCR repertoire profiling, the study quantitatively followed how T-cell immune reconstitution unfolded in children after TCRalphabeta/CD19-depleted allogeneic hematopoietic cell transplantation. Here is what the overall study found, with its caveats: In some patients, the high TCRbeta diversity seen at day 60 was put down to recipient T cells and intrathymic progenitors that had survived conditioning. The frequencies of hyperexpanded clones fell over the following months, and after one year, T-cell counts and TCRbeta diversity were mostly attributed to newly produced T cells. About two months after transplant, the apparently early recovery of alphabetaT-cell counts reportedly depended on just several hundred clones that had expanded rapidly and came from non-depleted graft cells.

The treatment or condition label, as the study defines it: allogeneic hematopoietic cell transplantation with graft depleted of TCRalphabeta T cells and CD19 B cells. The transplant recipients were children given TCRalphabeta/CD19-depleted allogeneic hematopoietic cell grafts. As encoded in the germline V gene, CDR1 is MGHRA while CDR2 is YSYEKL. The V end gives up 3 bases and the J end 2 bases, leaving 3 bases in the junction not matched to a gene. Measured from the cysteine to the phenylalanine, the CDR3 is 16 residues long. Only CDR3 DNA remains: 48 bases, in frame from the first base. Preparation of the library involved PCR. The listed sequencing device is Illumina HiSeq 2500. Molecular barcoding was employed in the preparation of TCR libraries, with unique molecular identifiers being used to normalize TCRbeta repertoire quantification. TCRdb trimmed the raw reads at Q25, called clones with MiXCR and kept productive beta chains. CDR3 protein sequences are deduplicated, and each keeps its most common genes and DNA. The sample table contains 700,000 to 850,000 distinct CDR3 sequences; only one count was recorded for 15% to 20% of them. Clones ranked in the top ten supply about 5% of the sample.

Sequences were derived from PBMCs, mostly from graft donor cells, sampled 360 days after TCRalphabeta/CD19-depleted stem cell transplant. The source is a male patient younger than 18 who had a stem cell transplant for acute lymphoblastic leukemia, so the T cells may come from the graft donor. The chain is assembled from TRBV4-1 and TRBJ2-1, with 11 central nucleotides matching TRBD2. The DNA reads TGCGCCAGCAGCCATACTAGCGGGAGCGCCTACAATGAGCAGTTCTTC. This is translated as CASSHTSGSAYNEQFF.